The sequence of this T cell receptor (beta chain) was determined in a study of prognosis after radiotherapy for stage I lung cancer. Turning to the study itself: Several developed distant metastases after radiotherapy (median about 7 months), and 15 had no significant progression. Broader study findings: In patients who developed distant metastases, Shannon entropy measured after stereotactic body radiation therapy was lower, and baseline Shannon entropy was not associated with metastases.

Germline V gene data show CDR1 as SGHAT and CDR2 as FQNNGV. V lost 5 bases to trimming and J lost 9 bases, with 14 bases between them. This CDR3 comprises 13 residues. With regard to this clonotype: What it binds is not known.

On CT and PET/CT, all patients were node-negative, and none had prior chemotherapy, radiotherapy or other malignancies. Using two-round multiplex PCR, the authors amplified TCR beta CDR3 from genomic DNA. Primers targeting each individual TRBV and TRBJ gene were applied in first-round PCR. TCRdb fed the multiplex PCR reads into MiXCR, producing one record per CDR3 protein. The sample consists of about 14,000 distinct CDR3 sequences, about 55% of them appearing once. The rearrangement links TRBV11-2 to TRBJ2-1; possibly TRBD2 for D (6 bases). The sample in question was PBMCs, obtained before or after stereotactic body radiation therapy (not recorded which). The source of this sequence is a donor over 45 with non-small cell lung cancer. This CDR3 is CASSLSGVSEQFF. In DNA, the CDR3 is TGTGCCAGCAGCCTCTCGGGGGTAAGTGAGCAGTTCTTC.